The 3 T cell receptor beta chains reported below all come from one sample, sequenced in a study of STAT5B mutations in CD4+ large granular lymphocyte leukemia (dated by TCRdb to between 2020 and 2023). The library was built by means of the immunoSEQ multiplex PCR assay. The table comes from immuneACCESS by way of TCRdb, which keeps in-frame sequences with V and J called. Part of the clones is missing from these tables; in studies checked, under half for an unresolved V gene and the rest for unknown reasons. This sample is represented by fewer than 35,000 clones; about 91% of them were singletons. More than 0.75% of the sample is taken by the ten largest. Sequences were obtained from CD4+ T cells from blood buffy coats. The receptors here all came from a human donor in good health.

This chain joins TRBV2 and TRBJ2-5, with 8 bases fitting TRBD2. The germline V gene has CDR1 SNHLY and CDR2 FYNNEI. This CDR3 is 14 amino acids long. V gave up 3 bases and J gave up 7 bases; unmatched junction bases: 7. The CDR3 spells CASSEVAGMGTQYF. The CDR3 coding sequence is TGTGCCAGCAGTGAGGTAGCGGGAATGGGGACCCAGTACTTC.

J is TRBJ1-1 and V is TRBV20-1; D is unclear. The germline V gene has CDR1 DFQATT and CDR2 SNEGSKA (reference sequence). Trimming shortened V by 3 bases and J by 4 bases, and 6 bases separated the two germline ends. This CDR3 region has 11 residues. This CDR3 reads CSASSGTEAFF. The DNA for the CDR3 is TGCAGTGCTAGTTCTGGCACTGAAGCTTTCTTT.

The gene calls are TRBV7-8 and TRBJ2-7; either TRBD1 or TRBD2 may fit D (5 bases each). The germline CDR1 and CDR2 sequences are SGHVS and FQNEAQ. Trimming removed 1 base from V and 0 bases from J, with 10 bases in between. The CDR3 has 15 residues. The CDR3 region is CASSLVGPHSYEQYF. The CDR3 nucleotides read TGTGCCAGCAGCTTAGTGGGACCACACTCCTACGAGCAGTACTTC.